A single sample is the source of the 27 T cell receptor beta chains below, sequenced in a study of T cell responses to AZD1222 COVID-19 vaccine. Sequenced by immunoSEQ multiplex PCR; TCRdb stores in-frame clones only, minus some. This sample has around 150,000 clones, with 91% found just once. The sequenced sample was peripheral blood, obtained on day 0 of AZD1222 vaccination. The receptors here all came from an adult in good health.

The chain has TRBV6-5 and TRBJ1-4; 10 nucleotides match TRBD1. The trim removed 4 bases at V and 6 bases at J, leaving 2 bases unmatched. The CDR3 covers 14 residues. In germline, CDR1 is MNHEY, CDR2 SVGAGI. The CDR3 DNA reads as TGTGCCAGCAGTTTCGGACAGGGGGATGAAAAACTGTTTTTT. It codes for CASSFGQGDEKLFF.

The rearrangement links TRBV7-8 to TRBJ1-2, with TRBD1 as a possible D gene (5 bases). Germline-derived CDR1 and CDR2 are SGHVS and FQNEAQ. Trimming took off 0 bases at V and 7 bases at J, with 12 bases between the two ends. This CDR3 is built from 14 residues. The CDR3 nucleotides are TGTGCCAGCAGCTTAGCGCGCAGGGTGGGTGGCTACACCTTC. Amino acid sequence: CASSLARRVGGYTF.

The chain is built from TRBV4-2 and TRBJ2-6; D is perhaps TRBD1 (5 bases). The germline V and J ends were trimmed by 1 base and 2 bases, with 9 bases remaining between them. Germline V gene lookup returns CDR1 LGHNA and CDR2 YNFKEQ. This CDR3 region has 16 residues. The CDR3 DNA reads as TGTGCCAGCAGCCAAGTTGTGACAGCTGGGGCCAACGTCCTGACTTTC. Protein product: CASSQVVTAGANVLTF.

The chain couples TRBV11-2 to TRBJ1-2; D unclear. Trimming removed 8 bases from V and 8 bases from J, with 24 bases in between. Germline loops: CDR1 SGHAT, CDR2 FQNNGV. This CDR3 contains 15 residues. CDR3 sequence: CASHLYYGVEGGYTF. CDR3 nucleotide sequence: TGTGCCAGCCACCTGTATTACGGGGTGGAAGGCGGCTACACCTTC.

This chain connects TRBV3-1 (or the pseudogene TRBV3-2) to TRBJ1-4; D call uncertain. The germline V gene has CDR1 LGHDT and CDR2 YNNKEL (reference sequence). V was pared by 5 bases and J by 12 bases, with 10 bases between. The CDR3 covers 11 residues. CDR3 in amino acids: CASSAIKELFF. DNA of the CDR3: TGTGCCAGCAGCGCCATCAAGGAACTGTTTTTT.

V is TRBV19 and J is TRBJ1-4; no clear D. The CDR3 is 15 amino acids. Germline loops: CDR1 LNHDA, CDR2 SQIVND (reference sequence). Between the trimmed V and J ends, which lost 6 bases and 5 bases, there was a span of 16 bases. The CDR3 region is CASRRSFRQNEKLFF. As DNA, the CDR3 is TGTGCCAGTAGACGTAGTTTCAGGCAGAATGAAAAACTGTTTTTT.

CDR3 DNA: TGCGCCAGCAGCCAGGAGGACGTAACACCCTACGAGCAGTACTTC. It codes for CASSQEDVTPYEQYF. The genes are TRBV4-1 and TRBJ2-7, with TRBD2 as a possible D gene (5 bases). CDR1 and CDR2 from the germline V gene are MGHRA and YSYEKL. V lost 3 bases and J lost 2, with 14 bases in between. The CDR3 consists of 15 residues.

The chain recombines TRBV4-3 with TRBJ2-1, with a weak D call TRBD2 (6 bases). Germline V gene lookup returns CDR1 LGHNA and CDR2 YSLEER. V was clipped by 0 bases and J by 13 bases, with 13 bases between them. The CDR3 is made up of 13 amino acids. The CDR3 sequence: CASSQEEGTYQFF. Here the CDR3 DNA reads TGCGCCAGCAGCCAAGAAGAGGGGACTTACCAGTTCTTC.

V gene TRBV7-9 combines with J gene TRBJ1-1, with 7 bases fitting TRBD1. The germline V gene has CDR1 SEHNR and CDR2 FQNEAQ (reference sequence). The CDR3 is 14 amino acids. V dropped 1 base and J dropped 6; count of bases not matched to a gene: 5. As DNA, the CDR3 is TGTGCCAGCAGCTTAGAAGGGGGCAGGGCTGAAGCTTTCTTT. Protein product: CASSLEGGRAEAFF.

Here the CDR3 DNA reads TGTGCCAGCAGTCGTTCCGGGACAGGGACAACGCCCCTCCACTTT. Translated, it gives CASSRSGTGTTPLHF. This chain uses TRBV2 with TRBJ1-6; TRBD1 matches 9 bases. Germline V gene data show CDR1 as SNHLY and CDR2 as FYNNEI. The V gene end was trimmed by 5 bases and the J gene end by 13 bases; junction bases not matched to a gene: 12. The CDR3 covers 15 residues.

The V and J genes are TRBV5-1 and TRBJ2-1, with TRBD2 as a possible D gene (6 bases). The CDR3 extends over 15 amino acids. Germline CDR1 reads SGHRS; CDR2 reads YFSETQ. The V and J ends lost 4 bases and 5 bases respectively, with 16 bases between them. CDR3 residues: CASSMRVGGDNEQFF. The DNA of the CDR3 is TGCGCCAGCAGCATGAGGGTGGGGGGAGACAATGAGCAGTTCTTC.

This clone was observed many times. The CDR3 region is CASSIISGPKNIQYF. The CDR3 DNA reads TGTGCCAGTAGTATTATTAGCGGGCCTAAAAACATTCAGTACTTC. The gene calls are TRBV19 and TRBJ2-4; TRBD2 matches 7 bases. This CDR3 region has 15 residues. After removal of 3 bases from V and 4 bases from J, the junction contained 6 bases not matched to a gene. From germline, CDR1 is LNHDA and CDR2 SQIVND (reference sequence). The variable domain in full, with the rest retrieved from reference TRBV19 and TRBJ2-4, is DGGITQSPKYLFRKEGQNVTLSCEQNLNHDAMYWYRQDPGQGLRLIYYSQIVNDFQKGDIAEGYSVSREKKESFPLTVTSAQKNPTAFYLCASSIISGPKNIQYFGAGTRLSVL.

The chain couples TRBV28 to TRBJ2-7, with unresolved D. Germline-derived CDR1 and CDR2 are MDHEN and SYDVKM. The CDR3 runs 15 residues. With 4 bases removed from V and 0 bases from J, the gap between germline ends came to 13 bases. The CDR3 sequence: CASSSSFASSYEQYF. CDR3 in DNA: TGTGCCAGCAGTTCCTCATTTGCGAGCTCCTACGAGCAGTACTTC.

The V and J genes are TRBV6-2 or TRBV6-3 and TRBJ2-3, with D tentatively TRBD2 (6 bases). Trimming removed 0 bases from V and 3 bases from J, with 22 bases in between. Germline V gene data show CDR1 as MNHEY and CDR2 as SVGEGT. This CDR3 is 19 amino acids long. The CDR3 DNA follows: TGTGCCAGCAGTTACTCCTACAGACGAGCGGGTTGGGGGACAGATACGCAGTATTTT. It codes for CASSYSYRRAGWGTDTQYF.

The gene calls are TRBV9 and TRBJ1-5; D unresolved. Germline lookup yields CDR1 SGDLS and CDR2 YYNGEE. This CDR3 spans 14 amino acids. Trimming cost V 0 bases and J 5 bases, with 9 bases left between them. The CDR3: CASSVGAADQPQHF. The CDR3 DNA is TGTGCCAGCAGCGTAGGGGCAGCTGATCAGCCCCAGCATTTT.

The chain has TRBV6-2 or TRBV6-3 and TRBJ2-1, with D perhaps matching TRBD2 (6 bases). Germline CDR1 MNHEY, CDR2 SVGEGT. The length of the CDR3 is 15 residues. Trimming shortened V by 4 bases and J by 0 bases, and 10 bases separated the two germline ends. As DNA, the CDR3 is TGTGCCAGCAGTTTGAGCGGGCGCTCCTACAATGAGCAGTTCTTC. Translated, it gives CASSLSGRSYNEQFF.

The table lists this clone with a count of one. The rearrangement links TRBV5-1 to TRBJ2-7; possible D gene TRBD1, 5 bases. Per the germline V gene, CDR1 is SGHRS and CDR2 is YFSETQ. Trimming pared 0 bases from V and 5 bases from J, leaving 21 bases between. This CDR3 contains 17 residues. CDR3 sequence reads: CASSLAPPLAGLNEQYF. The CDR3, as DNA: TGCGCCAGCAGCTTGGCCCCCCCCCTGGCAGGGTTGAACGAGCAGTACTTC.

The chain is built from TRBV7-6 and TRBJ2-5; D uncertain. Germline CDR1 and CDR2: SGHVS and FNYEAQ. This CDR3 comprises 15 residues. V lost 2 bases and J lost 5, with 15 bases in between. The CDR3 here is CASSLTPQVGETQYF. CDR3 sequence (DNA): TGTGCCAGCAGCTTAACCCCTCAAGTGGGTGAGACCCAGTACTTC.

The chain's CDR3 is CAISDGAMETQYF. CDR3 coding DNA: TGTGCCATCAGTGACGGGGCCATGGAGACCCAGTACTTC. The chain uses TRBV10-3 and TRBJ2-5, with D perhaps being TRBD1 or TRBD2 (5 bases each). The germline V gene has CDR1 ENHRY and CDR2 SYGVKD. The V end was cut by 3 bases, the J end by 5 bases, with 10 bases between. CDR3 size: 13 residues.

The rearrangement uses TRBV5-1 and TRBJ1-2, with TRBD1 as a possible D gene (6 bases). V dropped 1 base and J dropped 4 bases, with 17 bases sitting between them. The CDR3 is made up of 16 amino acids. CDR1 is SGHRS and CDR2 is YFSETQ in the germline V gene. The CDR3 loop is CASSLTAIEGVYGYTF. CDR3 coding DNA: TGCGCCAGCAGCTTGACGGCCATCGAGGGGGTCTATGGCTACACCTTC.

The chain combines TRBV6-6 with TRBJ2-7; D possibly matches TRBD1 or TRBD2 (6 bases each). With 5 bases removed from V and 7 bases from J, the gap between germline ends came to 27 bases. CDR1 and CDR2 from the germline V gene are MNHNY and SVGAGI (reference sequence). CDR3 length: 17 amino acids. The CDR3 sequence is CASSPRWGASGYEEQYF. The CDR3 DNA reads TGTGCCAGCAGTCCCAGATGGGGGGCCTCAGGGTACGAAGAGCAGTACTTC.

The chain combines TRBV7-9 with TRBJ1-2; no firm D call. CDR1 is SEHNR, CDR2 FQNEAQ, per germline (reference sequence). Trimming removed 3 bases from V and 4 bases from J, with 12 bases in between. This CDR3 spans 14 amino acids. The CDR3 loop is CASSFAGPPYGYTF. CDR3 DNA: TGTGCCAGCAGCTTTGCCGGTCCCCCCTATGGCTACACCTTC.

The rearrangement links TRBV6-1 to TRBJ2-7; D is ambiguous. Trimming stripped 5 bases from V and 0 bases from J, with 5 bases between. Germline V CDR1 and CDR2: MNHNS, SASEGT. This CDR3 contains 12 residues. CDR3: CASSPASYEQYF. The CDR3 DNA sequence: TGTGCCAGCAGTCCGGCCTCCTACGAGCAGTACTTC.

The rearrangement joins TRBV27 to TRBJ2-6, with D uncertain. Germline lookup yields CDR1 MNHEY and CDR2 SMNVEV (reference sequence). V gave up 6 bases and J gave up 2 bases, with 11 bases separating them. This CDR3 spans 15 amino acids. CDR3 in amino acids: CASRADAPGANVLTF. The CDR3 nucleotides are TGTGCCAGCAGAGCCGACGCCCCTGGGGCCAACGTCCTGACTTTC.

This chain uses TRBV4-3 with TRBJ2-3; unclear D gene. This CDR3 spans 15 amino acids. Trimming shortened V by 1 base and J by 1 base, and 9 bases separated the two germline ends. Germline V lookup: CDR1 LGHNA, CDR2 YSLEER. CDR3 loop: CASSQVIDGTDTQYF. The CDR3 DNA is TGCGCCAGCAGCCAAGTTATCGATGGCACAGATACGCAGTATTTT.

The V and J genes are TRBV7-2 and TRBJ2-5, with 11 bases identical to TRBD2. The CDR3 has 15 amino acids. Unmatched junction bases numbered 3, after V lost 1 base and J lost 5 bases. Per germline, CDR1 SGHTA and CDR2 FQGNSA. CDR3 DNA sequence: TGTGCCAGCAGCTTAGGACTAGCGGGACGCGAGACCCAGTACTTC. Protein product: CASSLGLAGRETQYF.

The chain is built from TRBV7-6 and TRBJ1-1; TRBD1 might be the D (6 bases). The CDR3 has 15 amino acids. Between the trimmed V and J ends, which lost 7 bases and 1 base, there was a span of 16 bases. CDR1 is SGHVS, CDR2 FNYEAQ, per germline. The CDR3 spells CASTRVAQGNTEAFF. As DNA, the CDR3 is TGTGCCAGCACCCGCGTGGCACAGGGGAACACTGAAGCTTTCTTT. The full variable domain, with the rest looked up from reference TRBV7-6 and TRBJ1-1, is GAGVSQSPRYKVTKRGQDVALRCDPISGHVSLYWYRQALGQGPEFLTYFNYEAQQDKSGLPNDRFSAERPEGSISTLTIQRTEQRDSAMYRCASTRVAQGNTEAFFGQGTRLTVV.